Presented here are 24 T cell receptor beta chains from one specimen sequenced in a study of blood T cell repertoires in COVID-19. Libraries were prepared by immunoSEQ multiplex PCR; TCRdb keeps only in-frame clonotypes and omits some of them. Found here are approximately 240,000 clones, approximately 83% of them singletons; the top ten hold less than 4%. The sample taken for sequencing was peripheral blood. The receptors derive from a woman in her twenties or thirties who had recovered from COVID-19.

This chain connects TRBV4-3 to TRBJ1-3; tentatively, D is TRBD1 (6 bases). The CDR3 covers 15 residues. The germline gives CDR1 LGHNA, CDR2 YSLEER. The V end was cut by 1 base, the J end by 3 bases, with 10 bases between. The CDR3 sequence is CASSQGTAIGNTIYF. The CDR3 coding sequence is TGCGCCAGCAGCCAAGGGACAGCAATTGGAAACACCATATATTTT.

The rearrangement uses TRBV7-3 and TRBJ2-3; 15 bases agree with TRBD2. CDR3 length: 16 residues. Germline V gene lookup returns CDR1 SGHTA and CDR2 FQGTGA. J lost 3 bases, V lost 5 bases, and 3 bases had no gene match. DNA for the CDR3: TGTGCCAGCAGCATCGGGACTAGCGGGGGGACAGATACGCAGTATTTT. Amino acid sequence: CASSIGTSGGTDTQYF.

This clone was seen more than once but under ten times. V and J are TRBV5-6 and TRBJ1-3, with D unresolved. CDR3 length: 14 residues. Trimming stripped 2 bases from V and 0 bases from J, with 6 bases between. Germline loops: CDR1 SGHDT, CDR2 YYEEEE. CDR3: CASSFSGSGNTIYF. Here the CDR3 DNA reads TGTGCCAGCAGCTTCAGTGGCTCTGGAAACACCATATATTTT.

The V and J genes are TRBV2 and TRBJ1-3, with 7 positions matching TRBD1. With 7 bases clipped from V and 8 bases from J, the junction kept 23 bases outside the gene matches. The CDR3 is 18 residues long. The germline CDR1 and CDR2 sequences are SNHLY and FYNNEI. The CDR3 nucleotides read TGTGCCAGCACTCTTGGGGACAGTCTTGGTTCGCGGATACACACCATATATTTT. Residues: CASTLGDSLGSRIHTIYF.

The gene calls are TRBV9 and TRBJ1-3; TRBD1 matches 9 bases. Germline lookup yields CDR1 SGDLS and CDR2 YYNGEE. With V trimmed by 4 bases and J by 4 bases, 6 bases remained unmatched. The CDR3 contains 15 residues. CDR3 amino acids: CASSFGQGNGNTIYF. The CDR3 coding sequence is TGTGCCAGCAGCTTCGGACAGGGGAACGGAAACACCATATATTTT.

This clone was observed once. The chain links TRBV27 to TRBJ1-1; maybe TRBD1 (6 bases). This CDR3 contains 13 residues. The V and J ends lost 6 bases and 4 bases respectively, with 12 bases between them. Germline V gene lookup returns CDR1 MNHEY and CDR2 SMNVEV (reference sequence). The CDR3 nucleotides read TGTGCCAGCAGCTTTACAGGGCTCACTGAAGCTTTCTTT. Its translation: CASSFTGLTEAFF.

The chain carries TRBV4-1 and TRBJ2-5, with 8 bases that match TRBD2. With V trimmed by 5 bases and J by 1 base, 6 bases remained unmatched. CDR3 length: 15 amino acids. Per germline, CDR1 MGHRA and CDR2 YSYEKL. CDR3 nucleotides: TGCGCCAGCAGCTCAGGGGCGGGGGGCCAAGAGACCCAGTACTTC. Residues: CASSSGAGGQETQYF.

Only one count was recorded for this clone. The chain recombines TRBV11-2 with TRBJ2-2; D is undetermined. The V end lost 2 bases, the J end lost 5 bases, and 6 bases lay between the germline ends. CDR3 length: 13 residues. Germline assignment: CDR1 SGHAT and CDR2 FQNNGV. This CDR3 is CASSLSRTGELFF. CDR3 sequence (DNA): TGTGCCAGCAGCTTAAGCAGGACCGGGGAGCTGTTTTTT.

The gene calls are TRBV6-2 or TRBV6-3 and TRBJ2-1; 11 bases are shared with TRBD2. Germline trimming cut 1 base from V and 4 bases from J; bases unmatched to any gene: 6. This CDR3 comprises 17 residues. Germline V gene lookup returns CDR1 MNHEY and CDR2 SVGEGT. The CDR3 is CASSYWGLAVSYNEQFF. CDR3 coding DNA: TGTGCCAGCAGTTACTGGGGACTAGCGGTCTCGTACAATGAGCAGTTCTTC.

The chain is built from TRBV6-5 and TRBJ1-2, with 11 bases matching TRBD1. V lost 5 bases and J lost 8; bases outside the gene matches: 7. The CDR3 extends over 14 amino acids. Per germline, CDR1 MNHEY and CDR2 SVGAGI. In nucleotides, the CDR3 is TGTGCCAGCAGTCTTCGGACAGGGGGCGGGGGCTACACCTTC. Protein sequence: CASSLRTGGGGYTF.

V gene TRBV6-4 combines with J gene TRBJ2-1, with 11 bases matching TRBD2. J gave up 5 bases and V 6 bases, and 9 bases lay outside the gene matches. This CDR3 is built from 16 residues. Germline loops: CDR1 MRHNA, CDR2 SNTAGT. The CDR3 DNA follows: TGTGCCAGCAGCTCAGCTAGCGGGGGGACAAACAATGAGCAGTTCTTC. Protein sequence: CASSSASGGTNNEQFF.

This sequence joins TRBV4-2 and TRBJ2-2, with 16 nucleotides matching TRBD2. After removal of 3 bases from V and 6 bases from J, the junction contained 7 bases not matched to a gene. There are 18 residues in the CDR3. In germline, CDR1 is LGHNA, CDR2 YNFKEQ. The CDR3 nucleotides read TGTGCCAGCAGCCAGACCGGGACTAGCGGGGGGGCCGCCGGGGAGCTGTTTTTT. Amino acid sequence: CASSQTGTSGGAAGELFF.

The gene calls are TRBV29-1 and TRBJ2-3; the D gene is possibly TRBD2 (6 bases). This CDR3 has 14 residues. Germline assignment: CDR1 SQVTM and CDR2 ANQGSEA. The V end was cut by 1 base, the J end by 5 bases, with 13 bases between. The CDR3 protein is CSVEVGRGGDTQYF. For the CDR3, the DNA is TGCAGCGTTGAAGTAGGGCGGGGCGGAGATACGCAGTATTTT.

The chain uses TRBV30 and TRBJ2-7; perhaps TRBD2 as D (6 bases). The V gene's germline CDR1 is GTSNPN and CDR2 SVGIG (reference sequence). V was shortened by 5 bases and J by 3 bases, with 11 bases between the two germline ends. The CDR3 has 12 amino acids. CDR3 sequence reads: CAWSSGDYEQYF. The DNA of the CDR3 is TGTGCCTGGTCGTCGGGGGACTACGAGCAGTACTTC.

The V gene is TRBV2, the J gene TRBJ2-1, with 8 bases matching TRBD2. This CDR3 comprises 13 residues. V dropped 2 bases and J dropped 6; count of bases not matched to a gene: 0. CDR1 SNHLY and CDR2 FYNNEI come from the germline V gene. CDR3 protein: CASSERGGNEQFF. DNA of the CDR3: TGTGCCAGCAGTGAACGGGGGGGCAATGAGCAGTTCTTC.

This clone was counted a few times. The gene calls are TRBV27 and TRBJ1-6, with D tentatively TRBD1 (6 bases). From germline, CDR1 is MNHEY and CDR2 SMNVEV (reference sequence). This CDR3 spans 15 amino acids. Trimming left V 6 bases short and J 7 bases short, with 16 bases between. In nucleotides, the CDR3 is TGTGCCAGCAGCCTGGGGGCAGTCCAAAATTCACCCCTCCACTTT. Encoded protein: CASSLGAVQNSPLHF.

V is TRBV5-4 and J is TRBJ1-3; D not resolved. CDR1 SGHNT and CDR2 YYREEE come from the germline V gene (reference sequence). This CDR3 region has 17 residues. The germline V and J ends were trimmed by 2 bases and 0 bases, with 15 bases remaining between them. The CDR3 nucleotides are TGTGCCAGCAGCTTTATTGGCAGACGGAGCTCTGGAAACACCATATATTTT. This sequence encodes CASSFIGRRSSGNTIYF.

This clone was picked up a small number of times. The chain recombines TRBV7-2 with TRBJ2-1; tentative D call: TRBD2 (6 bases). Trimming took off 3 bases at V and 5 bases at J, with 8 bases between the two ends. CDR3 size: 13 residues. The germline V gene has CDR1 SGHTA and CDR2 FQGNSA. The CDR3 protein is CASSFGRNNEQFF. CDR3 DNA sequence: TGTGCCAGCAGCTTTGGGAGGAACAATGAGCAGTTCTTC.

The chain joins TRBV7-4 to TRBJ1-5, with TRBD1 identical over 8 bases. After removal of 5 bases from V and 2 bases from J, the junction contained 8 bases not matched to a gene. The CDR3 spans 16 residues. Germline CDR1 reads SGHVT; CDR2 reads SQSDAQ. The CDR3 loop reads CASSTLGQGGNQPQHF. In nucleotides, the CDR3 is TGTGCCAGCAGCACCTTAGGACAGGGCGGCAATCAGCCCCAGCATTTT.

The DNA for the CDR3 is TGTGCCAGCAGCTCCAAGCGGCCCGAGGCGGGAACTGAAGCTTTCTTT. Amino acid sequence: CASSSKRPEAGTEAFF. The V gene is TRBV7-9, the J gene TRBJ1-1; D gene unclear. CDR1 and CDR2 (germline): SEHNR, FQNEAQ (reference sequence). The V and J ends lost 4 bases and 5 bases respectively, with 20 bases between them. This CDR3 has 16 amino acids.

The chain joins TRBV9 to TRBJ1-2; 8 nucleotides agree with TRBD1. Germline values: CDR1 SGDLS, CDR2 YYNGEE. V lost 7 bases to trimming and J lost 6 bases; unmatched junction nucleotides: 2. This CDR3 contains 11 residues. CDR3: CASRTGNGYTF. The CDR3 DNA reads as TGTGCCAGCCGGACAGGGAATGGCTACACCTTC.

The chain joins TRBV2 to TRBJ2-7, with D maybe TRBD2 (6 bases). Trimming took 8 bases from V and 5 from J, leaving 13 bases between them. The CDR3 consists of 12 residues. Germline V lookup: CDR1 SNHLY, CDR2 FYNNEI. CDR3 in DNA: TGTGCCAGCCGGGGGAACGGCGACGAGCAGTACTTC. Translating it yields CASRGNGDEQYF.

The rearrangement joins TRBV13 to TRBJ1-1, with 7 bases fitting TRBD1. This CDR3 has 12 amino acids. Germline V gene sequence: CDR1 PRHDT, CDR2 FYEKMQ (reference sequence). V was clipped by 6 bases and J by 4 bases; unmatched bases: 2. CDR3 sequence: CASSYRGTEAFF. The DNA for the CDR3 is TGTGCCAGCAGTTACAGGGGCACTGAAGCTTTCTTT.

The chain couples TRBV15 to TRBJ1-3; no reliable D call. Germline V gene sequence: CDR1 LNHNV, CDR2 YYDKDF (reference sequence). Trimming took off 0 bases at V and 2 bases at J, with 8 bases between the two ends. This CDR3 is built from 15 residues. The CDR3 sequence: CATSRDTVAGNTIYF. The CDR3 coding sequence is TGTGCCACCAGCAGAGATACGGTGGCTGGAAACACCATATATTTT. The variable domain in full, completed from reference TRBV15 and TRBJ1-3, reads DAMVIQNPRYQVTQFGKPVTLSCSQTLNHNVMYWYQQKSSQAPKLLFHYYDKDFNNEADTPDNFQSRRPNTSFCFLDIRSPGLGDTAMYLCATSRDTVAGNTIYFGEGSWLTVV.